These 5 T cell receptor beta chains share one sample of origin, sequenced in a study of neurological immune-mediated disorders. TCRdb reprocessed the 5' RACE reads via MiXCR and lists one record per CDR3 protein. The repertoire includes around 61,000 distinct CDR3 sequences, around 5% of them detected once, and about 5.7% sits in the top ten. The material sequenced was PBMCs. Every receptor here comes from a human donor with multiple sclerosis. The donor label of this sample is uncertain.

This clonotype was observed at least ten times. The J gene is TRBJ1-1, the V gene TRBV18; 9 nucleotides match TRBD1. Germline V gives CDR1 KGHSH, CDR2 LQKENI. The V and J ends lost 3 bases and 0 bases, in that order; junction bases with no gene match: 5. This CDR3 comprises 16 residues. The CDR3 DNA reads TGTGCCAGCTCACCTTCCGGGACAGGGCTGAACACTGAAGCTTTCTTT. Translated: CASSPSGTGLNTEAFF.

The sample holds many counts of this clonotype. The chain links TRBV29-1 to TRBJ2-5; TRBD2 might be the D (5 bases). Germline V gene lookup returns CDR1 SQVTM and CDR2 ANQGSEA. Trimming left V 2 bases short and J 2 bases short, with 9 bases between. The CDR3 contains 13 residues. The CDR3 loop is CSVERTLQETQYF. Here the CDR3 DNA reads TGCAGCGTTGAAAGGACTCTTCAAGAGACCCAGTACTTC.

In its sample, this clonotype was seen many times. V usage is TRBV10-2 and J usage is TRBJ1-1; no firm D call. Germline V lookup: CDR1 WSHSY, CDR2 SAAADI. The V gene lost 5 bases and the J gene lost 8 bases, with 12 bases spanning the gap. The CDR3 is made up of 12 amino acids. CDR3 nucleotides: TGCGCCAGCAGTCGGTCCCACGGGGAAGCTTTCTTT. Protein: CASSRSHGEAFF.

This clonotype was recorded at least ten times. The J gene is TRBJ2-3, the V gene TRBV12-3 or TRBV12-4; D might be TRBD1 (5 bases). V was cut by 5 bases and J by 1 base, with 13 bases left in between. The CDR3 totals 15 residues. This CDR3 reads CASSLLWGGTDTQYF. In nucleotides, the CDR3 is TGTGCCAGCAGTCTCCTCTGGGGCGGCACAGATACGCAGTATTTT.

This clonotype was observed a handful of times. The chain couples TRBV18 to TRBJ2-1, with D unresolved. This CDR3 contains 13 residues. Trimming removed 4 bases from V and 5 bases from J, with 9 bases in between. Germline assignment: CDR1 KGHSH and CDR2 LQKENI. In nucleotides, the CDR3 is TGTGCCAGCTCACGGCTAGGGAACAATGAGCAGTTCTTC. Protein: CASSRLGNNEQFF.